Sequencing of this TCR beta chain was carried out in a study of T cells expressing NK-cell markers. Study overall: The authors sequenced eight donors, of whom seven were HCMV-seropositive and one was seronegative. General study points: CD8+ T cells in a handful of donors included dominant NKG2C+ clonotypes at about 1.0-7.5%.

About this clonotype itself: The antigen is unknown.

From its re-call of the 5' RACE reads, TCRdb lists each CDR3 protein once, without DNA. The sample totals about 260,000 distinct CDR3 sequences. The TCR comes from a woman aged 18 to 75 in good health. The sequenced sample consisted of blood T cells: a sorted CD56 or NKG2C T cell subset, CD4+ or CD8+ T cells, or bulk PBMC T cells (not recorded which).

This chain's CDR3 is CASSLEGKIGNTIYF. V is TRBV11-2 and J is TRBJ1-3. Germline V gene lookup returns CDR1 SGHAT and CDR2 FQNNGV. CDR3 size: 15 residues.